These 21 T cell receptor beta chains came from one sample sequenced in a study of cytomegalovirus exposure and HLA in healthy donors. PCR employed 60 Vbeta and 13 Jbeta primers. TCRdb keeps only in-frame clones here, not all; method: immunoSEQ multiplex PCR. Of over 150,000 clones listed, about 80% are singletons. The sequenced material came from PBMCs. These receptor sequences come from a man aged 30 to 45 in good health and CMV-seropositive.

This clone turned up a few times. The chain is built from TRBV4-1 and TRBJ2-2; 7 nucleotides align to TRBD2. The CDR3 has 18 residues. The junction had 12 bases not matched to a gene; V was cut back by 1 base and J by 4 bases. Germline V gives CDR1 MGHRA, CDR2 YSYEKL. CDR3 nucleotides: TGCGCCAGCAGCCAAGGGGGGATTACTAGCGCGAGCACCGGGGAGCTGTTTTTT. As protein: CASSQGGITSASTGELFF.

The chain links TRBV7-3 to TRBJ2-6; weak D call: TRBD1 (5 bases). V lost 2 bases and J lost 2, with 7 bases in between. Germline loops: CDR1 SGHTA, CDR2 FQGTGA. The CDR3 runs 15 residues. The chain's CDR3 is CASSLQGTGANVLTF. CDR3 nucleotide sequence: TGTGCCAGCAGCTTACAGGGAACTGGGGCCAACGTCCTGACTTTC. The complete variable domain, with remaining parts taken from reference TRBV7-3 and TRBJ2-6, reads GAGVSQTPSNKVTEKGKYVELRCDPISGHTALYWYRQSLGQGPEFLIYFQGTGAADDSGLPNDRFFAVRPEGSVSTLKIQRTERGDSAVYLCASSLQGTGANVLTFGAGSRLTVL.

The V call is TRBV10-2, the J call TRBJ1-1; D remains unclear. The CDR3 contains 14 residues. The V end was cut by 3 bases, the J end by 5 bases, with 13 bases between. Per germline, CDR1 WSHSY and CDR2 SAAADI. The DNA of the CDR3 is TGCGCCAGCAGTGACCAGACATTGTCAACTGAAGCTTTCTTT. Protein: CASSDQTLSTEAFF.

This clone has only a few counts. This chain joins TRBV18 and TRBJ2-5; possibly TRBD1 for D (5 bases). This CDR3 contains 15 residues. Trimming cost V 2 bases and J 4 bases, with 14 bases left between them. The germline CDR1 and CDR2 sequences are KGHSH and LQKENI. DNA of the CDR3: TGTGCCAGCTCACCATCAGTCGGCCAGGGAGAGACCCAGTACTTC. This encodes CASSPSVGQGETQYF.

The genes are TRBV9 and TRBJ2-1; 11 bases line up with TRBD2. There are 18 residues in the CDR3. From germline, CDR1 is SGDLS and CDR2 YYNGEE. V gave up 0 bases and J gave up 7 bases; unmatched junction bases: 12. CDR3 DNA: TGTGCCAGCAGCGTAGGGGTAGCGGGAGGGCCGTTGCGGAATGAGCAGTTCTTC. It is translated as CASSVGVAGGPLRNEQFF. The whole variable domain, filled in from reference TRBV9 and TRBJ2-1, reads DSGVTQTPKHLITATGQRVTLRCSPRSGDLSVYWYQQSLDQGLQFLIQYYNGEERAKGNILERFSAQQFPDLHSELNLSSLELGDSALYFCASSVGVAGGPLRNEQFFGPGTRLTVL.

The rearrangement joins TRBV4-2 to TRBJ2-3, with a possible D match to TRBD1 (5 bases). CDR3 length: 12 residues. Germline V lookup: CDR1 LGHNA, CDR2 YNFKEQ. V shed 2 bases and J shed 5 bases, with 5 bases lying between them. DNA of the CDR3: TGTGCCAGCAGCCAACAGGGAGATACGCAGTATTTT. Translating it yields CASSQQGDTQYF.

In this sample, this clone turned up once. The CDR3 is CASSSGASGRALGEQYF. DNA of the CDR3: TGCGCCAGCAGCTCGGGGGCTAGCGGGAGGGCCCTCGGCGAGCAGTACTTC. This sequence joins TRBV5-1 and TRBJ2-7, with TRBD2 matching over 12 bases. The CDR3 runs to 17 residues. The V and J ends lost 3 bases and 6 bases, in that order; junction bases with no gene match: 13. The germline V gene encodes CDR1 SGHRS and CDR2 YFSETQ.

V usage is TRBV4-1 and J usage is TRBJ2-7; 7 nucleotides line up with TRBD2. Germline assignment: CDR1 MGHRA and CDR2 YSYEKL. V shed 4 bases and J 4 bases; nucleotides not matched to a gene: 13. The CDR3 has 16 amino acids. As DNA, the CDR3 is TGCGCCAGCAGCCCAGAGGGAGCGGGACTAAGGTACGAGCAGTACTTC. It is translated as CASSPEGAGLRYEQYF.

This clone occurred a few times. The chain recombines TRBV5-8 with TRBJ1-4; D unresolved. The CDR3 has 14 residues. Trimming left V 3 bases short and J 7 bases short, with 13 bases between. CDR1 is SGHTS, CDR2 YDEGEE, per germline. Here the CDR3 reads CASSSNGGSEKLFF. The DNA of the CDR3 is TGTGCCAGCAGCTCGAATGGTGGGAGTGAAAAACTGTTTTTT.

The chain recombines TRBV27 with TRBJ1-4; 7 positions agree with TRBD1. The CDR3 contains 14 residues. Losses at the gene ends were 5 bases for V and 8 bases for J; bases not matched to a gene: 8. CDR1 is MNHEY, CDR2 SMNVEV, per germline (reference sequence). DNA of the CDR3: TGTGCCAGCAGTAGACAGGGTTCTCACGAAAAACTGTTTTTT. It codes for CASSRQGSHEKLFF.

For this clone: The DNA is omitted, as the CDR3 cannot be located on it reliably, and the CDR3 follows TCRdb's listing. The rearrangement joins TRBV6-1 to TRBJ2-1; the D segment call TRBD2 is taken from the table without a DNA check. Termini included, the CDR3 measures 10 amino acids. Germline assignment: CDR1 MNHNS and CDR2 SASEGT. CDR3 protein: CASWGEGSFF.

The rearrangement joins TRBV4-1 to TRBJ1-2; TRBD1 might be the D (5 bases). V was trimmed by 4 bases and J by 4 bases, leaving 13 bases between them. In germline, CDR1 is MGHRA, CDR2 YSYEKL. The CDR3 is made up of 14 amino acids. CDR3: CASSPWARAYGYTF. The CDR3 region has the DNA TGCGCCAGCAGCCCCTGGGCCAGGGCCTATGGCTACACCTTC.

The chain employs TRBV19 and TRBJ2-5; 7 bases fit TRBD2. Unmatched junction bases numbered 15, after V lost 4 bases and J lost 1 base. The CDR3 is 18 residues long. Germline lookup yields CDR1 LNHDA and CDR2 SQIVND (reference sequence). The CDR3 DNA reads TGTGCCAGTAGTAGTAGGAGTGGAGCTAGCGGAGCCCAAGAGACCCAGTACTTC. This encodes CASSSRSGASGAQETQYF.

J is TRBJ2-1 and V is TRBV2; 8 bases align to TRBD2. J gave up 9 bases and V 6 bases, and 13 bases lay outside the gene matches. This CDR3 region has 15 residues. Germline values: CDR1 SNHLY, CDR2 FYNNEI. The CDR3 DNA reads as TGTGCCAGCAGAATGAGGACTAGCTCTCCGGCTGAGCAGTTCTTC. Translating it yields CASRMRTSSPAEQFF.

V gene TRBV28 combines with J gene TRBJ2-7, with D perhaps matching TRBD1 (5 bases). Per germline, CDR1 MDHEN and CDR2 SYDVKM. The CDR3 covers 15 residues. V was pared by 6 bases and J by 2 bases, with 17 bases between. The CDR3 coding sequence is TGTGCCAGCAGAGTTCCGACAGCCACAGCCTACGAGCAGTACTTC. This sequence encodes CASRVPTATAYEQYF.

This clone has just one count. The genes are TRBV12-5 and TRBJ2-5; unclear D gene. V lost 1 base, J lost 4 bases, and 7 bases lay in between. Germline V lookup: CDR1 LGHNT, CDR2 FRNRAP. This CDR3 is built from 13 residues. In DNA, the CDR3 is TGTGCTAGTGGTTTGGGACTTCGAGAGACCCAGTACTTC. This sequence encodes CASGLGLRETQYF. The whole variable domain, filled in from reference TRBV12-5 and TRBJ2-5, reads DARVTQTPRHKVTEMGQEVTMRCQPILGHNTVFWYRQTMMQGLELLAYFRNRAPLDDSGMPKDRFSAEMPDATLATLKIQPSEPRDSAVYFCASGLGLRETQYFGPGTRLLVL.

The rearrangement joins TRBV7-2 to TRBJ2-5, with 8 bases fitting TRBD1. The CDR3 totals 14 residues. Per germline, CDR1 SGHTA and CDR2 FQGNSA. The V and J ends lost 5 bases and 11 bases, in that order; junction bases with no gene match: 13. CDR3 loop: CASSNLGTGGEQYF. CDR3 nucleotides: TGTGCCAGCAGCAACCTAGGGACAGGCGGGGAGCAGTACTTC. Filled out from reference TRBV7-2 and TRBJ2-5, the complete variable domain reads GAGVSQSPSNKVTEKGKDVELRCDPISGHTALYWYRQSLGQGLEFLIYFQGNSAPDKSGLPSDRFSAERTGGSVSTLTIQRTQQEDSAVYLCASSNLGTGGEQYFGPGTRLLVL.

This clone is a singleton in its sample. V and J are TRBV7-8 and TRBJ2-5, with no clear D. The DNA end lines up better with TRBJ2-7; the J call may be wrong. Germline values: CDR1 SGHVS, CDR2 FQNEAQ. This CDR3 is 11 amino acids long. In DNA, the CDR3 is TGTGCCAGCAGCTTACGCCACGAGCAGTACTTC. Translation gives CASSLRHEQYF.

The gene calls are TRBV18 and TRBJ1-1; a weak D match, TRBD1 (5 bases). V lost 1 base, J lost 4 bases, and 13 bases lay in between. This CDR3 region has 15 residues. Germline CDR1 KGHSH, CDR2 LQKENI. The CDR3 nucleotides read TGTGCCAGCTCACCACTTCAGGGTAGGAGCACTGAAGCTTTCTTT. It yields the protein CASSPLQGRSTEAFF.

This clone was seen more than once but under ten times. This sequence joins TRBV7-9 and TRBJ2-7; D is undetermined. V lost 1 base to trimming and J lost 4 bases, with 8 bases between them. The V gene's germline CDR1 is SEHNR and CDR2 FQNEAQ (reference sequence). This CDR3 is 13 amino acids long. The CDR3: CASSLGKRYEQYF. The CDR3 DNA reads TGTGCCAGCAGCTTAGGCAAGAGGTACGAGCAGTACTTC.

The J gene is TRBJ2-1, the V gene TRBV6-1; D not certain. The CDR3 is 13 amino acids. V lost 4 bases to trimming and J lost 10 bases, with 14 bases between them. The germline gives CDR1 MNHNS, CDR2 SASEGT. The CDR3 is CASSVVSTQEQFF. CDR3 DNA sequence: TGTGCCAGCAGTGTGGTTAGCACCCAAGAGCAGTTCTTC.